The entry below gives a single T cell receptor (beta chain) sequence along with its context. Antigen unknown. This entry belongs to a study of beta chain features in type 1 diabetes. The study's findings and limits: In the patient group, naive, central memory and Treg TCRB repertoires seemed more alike than in the healthy donor group.

Every isolated RNA sample was fully reverse transcribed, so sequencing captured expressed TCRB transcripts. The assay was immunoSEQ multiplex PCR, and TCRdb's table has in-frame clones only and misses some. The sample holds around 99,000 clones, about 40% seen once. The CDR3 totals 15 residues. The V segment lost 3 bases and the J segment 3 bases; nucleotides outside the gene matches: 7. The germline V gene encodes CDR1 KGHSH and CDR2 LQKENI. The sequencing input was stem cell memory CD4+ T cells from blood. This chain links TRBV18 with TRBJ1-2; 7 bases match TRBD1. This receptor was obtained from a woman aged 18-29 years in good health. CDR3 coding DNA: TGTGCCAGCTCACCGCGACAGGGCGGTGACTATGGCTACACCTTC. Its protein product is CASSPRQGGDYGYTF.